The present TCR beta chain was sequenced within a study of CD8 T cells in ankylosing spondylitis. In TCRdb, the 5' RACE reads were re-called with MiXCR into one record per CDR3 protein. The table shows about 130,000 distinct CDR3 sequences, with just under 7.5% occurring only once. A few counts support this clonotype. The sample comprised blood, either unsorted or a sorted T cell fraction (not recorded which). This TCR was recovered from a female donor with ankylosing spondylitis or in good health (not recorded which).

The CDR3 reads CASGQGAIGELFF. CDR3 in DNA: TGTGCCAGTGGACAGGGGGCTATTGGGGAGCTGTTTTTT. The V call is TRBV10-3, the J call TRBJ2-2; 11 nucleotides agree with TRBD1. The V and J ends lost 10 bases and 8 bases, in that order; junction bases with no gene match: 6. The CDR3 sequence is 13 residues long. CDR1 is ENHRY and CDR2 is SYGVKD in the germline V gene.